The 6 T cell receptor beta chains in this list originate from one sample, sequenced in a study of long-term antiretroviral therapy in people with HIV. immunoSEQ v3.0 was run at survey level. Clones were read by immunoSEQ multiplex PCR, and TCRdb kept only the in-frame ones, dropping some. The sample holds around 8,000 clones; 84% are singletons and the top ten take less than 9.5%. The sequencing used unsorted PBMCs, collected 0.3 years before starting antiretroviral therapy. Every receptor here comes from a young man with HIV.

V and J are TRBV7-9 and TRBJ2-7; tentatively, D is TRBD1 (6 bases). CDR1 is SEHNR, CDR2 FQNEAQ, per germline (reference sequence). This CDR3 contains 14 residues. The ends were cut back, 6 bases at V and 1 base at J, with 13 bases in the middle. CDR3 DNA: TGTGCCAGCAGGCGTAACAGGGATTCCTACGAGCAGTACTTC. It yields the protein CASRRNRDSYEQYF.

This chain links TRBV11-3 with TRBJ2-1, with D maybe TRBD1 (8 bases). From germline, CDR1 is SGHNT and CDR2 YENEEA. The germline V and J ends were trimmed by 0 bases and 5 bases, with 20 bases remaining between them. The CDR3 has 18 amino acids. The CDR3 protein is CASSLDGTGSSGNNEQFF. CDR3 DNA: TGTGCCAGCAGCTTAGATGGGACAGGCTCTAGCGGTAACAATGAGCAGTTCTTC.

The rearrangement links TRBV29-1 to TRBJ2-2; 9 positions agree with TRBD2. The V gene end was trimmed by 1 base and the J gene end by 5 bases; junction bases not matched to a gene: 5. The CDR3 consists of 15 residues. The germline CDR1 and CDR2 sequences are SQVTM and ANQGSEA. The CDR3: CSVEVAGAATGELFF. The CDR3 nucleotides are TGCAGCGTTGAAGTAGCGGGGGCTGCGACCGGGGAGCTGTTTTTT.

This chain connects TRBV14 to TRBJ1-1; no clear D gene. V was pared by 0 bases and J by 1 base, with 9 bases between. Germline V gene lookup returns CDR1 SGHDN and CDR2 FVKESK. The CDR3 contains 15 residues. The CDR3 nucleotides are TGTGCCAGCAGCCAAGATATATGGCCGAACACTGAAGCTTTCTTT. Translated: CASSQDIWPNTEAFF.

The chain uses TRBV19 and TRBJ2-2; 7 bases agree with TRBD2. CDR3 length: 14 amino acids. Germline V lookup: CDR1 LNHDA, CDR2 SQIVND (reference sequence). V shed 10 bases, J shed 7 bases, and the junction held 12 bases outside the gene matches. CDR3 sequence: CATMGGVGNGELFF. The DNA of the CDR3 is TGTGCCACCATGGGGGGGGTTGGGAACGGGGAGCTGTTTTTT. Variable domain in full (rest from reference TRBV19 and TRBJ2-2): DGGITQSPKYLFRKEGQNVTLSCEQNLNHDAMYWYRQDPGQGLRLIYYSQIVNDFQKGDIAEGYSVSREKKESFPLTVTSAQKNPTAFYLCATMGGVGNGELFFGEGSRLTVL.

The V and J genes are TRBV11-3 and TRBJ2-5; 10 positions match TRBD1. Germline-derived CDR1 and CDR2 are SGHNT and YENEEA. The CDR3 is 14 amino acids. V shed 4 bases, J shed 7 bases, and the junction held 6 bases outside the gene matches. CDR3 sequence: CASSSTGGEGTQYF. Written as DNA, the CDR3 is TGTGCCAGCAGCTCGACAGGGGGCGAGGGGACCCAGTACTTC.